The 16 T cell receptor beta chains given below trace back to one sample, sequenced in a study of T cell changes during pregnancy in multiple sclerosis. Sequencing was performed with immunoSEQ multiplex PCR; in TCRdb, only in-frame clones are kept and a portion is missing. The table includes some 18,000 clones, more than 75% detected once. Here the sequenced sample was CD8+ T cells from peripheral blood mononuclear cells, taken in the third trimester of pregnancy. All receptors come from a female donor in good health, enrolled as a control in a pregnancy study.

V is TRBV16 and J is TRBJ1-4; 7 bases are shared with TRBD1. The CDR3 spans 14 residues. J lost 6 bases, V lost 2 bases, and 3 bases had no gene match. Germline V gives CDR1 KGHSY, CDR2 FQNENV. CDR3 protein: CASSQGGGDEKLFF. The CDR3 DNA reads TGTGCCAGCAGCCAAGGAGGGGGCGATGAAAAACTGTTTTTT.

The rearrangement links TRBV6-5 to TRBJ1-2; D unresolved. The CDR3 loop spans 12 amino acids. Per germline, CDR1 MNHEY and CDR2 SVGAGI. V was trimmed by 7 bases and J by 5 bases, leaving 11 bases between them. CDR3 residues: CASTAGAYGYTF. The CDR3 DNA sequence: TGTGCCAGCACCGCGGGCGCATATGGCTACACCTTC.

This clone was picked up one time. The V and J genes are TRBV27 and TRBJ1-2; D remains ambiguous. The CDR3 consists of 14 residues. The V and J ends lost 0 bases and 4 bases respectively, with 9 bases between them. The germline V gene has CDR1 MNHEY and CDR2 SMNVEV (reference sequence). Written as DNA, the CDR3 is TGTGCCAGCAGTTTATCGGTCCAGGCCTATGGCTACACCTTC. It specifies CASSLSVQAYGYTF.

The chain links TRBV29-1 to TRBJ2-7; no clear D. Trimming took off 7 bases at V and 1 base at J, with 14 bases between the two ends. Germline assignment: CDR1 SQVTM and CDR2 ANQGSEA. The CDR3 totals 13 residues. The CDR3 sequence is CSAGGGQSYEQYF. DNA of the CDR3: TGCAGCGCCGGTGGTGGGCAGTCCTACGAGCAGTACTTC.

In this sample, this clone is medium-sized. V is TRBV7-8 and J is TRBJ1-2; weak D call: TRBD1 (5 bases). This CDR3 spans 13 amino acids. Germline assignment: CDR1 SGHVS and CDR2 FQNEAQ. V was trimmed by 3 bases and J by 4 bases, leaving 9 bases between them. Here the CDR3 reads CASSFDSVYGYTF. Here the CDR3 DNA reads TGTGCCAGCAGCTTTGACAGCGTCTATGGCTACACCTTC.

Only a few counts were recorded for this clone. The CDR3 DNA reads as TGTGCCAGCAGTGCGAACCAGGGATACACCGGGGAGCTGTTTTTT. Protein: CASSANQGYTGELFF. J is TRBJ2-2 and V is TRBV6-4, with D possibly being TRBD1 (5 bases). CDR1 is MRHNA, CDR2 SNTAGT, per germline. This CDR3 has 15 residues. Between the trimmed V and J ends, which lost 4 bases and 3 bases, there was a span of 12 bases.

This clone was recorded a few times. The V gene is TRBV4-2, the J gene TRBJ1-3; 8 positions match TRBD1. With V trimmed by 0 bases and J by 4 bases, 5 bases remained unmatched. CDR1 LGHNA and CDR2 YNFKEQ come from the germline V gene. The length of the CDR3 is 16 residues. CDR3 in DNA: TGTGCCAGCAGCCAAGACTCTGGGACAGGAGGAAACACCATATATTTT. It yields the protein CASSQDSGTGGNTIYF.

V usage is TRBV5-1 and J usage is TRBJ2-1; 9 positions agree with TRBD1. This CDR3 spans 14 amino acids. V was clipped by 4 bases and J by 7 bases; unmatched bases: 6. Looked up from germline, CDR1 is SGHRS and CDR2 is YFSETQ. The chain's CDR3 is CASSAGTGFNEQFF. DNA for the CDR3: TGCGCCAGCAGCGCCGGGACAGGGTTTAATGAGCAGTTCTTC.

This chain links TRBV6-5 with TRBJ2-7, with 7 positions matching TRBD1. The CDR3 is 13 amino acids. Losses at the gene ends were 4 bases for V and 5 bases for J; bases not matched to a gene: 5. Germline values: CDR1 MNHEY, CDR2 SVGAGI. As DNA, the CDR3 is TGTGCCAGCAGTTCGAACCAGGGGGACGAGCAGTACTTC. Translation: CASSSNQGDEQYF.

The chain carries TRBV29-1 and TRBJ2-3, with a possible D match to TRBD2 (7 bases). The CDR3 runs 14 residues. Germline CDR1 and CDR2: SQVTM and ANQGSEA. The germline V and J ends were trimmed by 3 bases and 1 base, with 11 bases remaining between them. The DNA for the CDR3 is TGCAGCGTTGAGAGAGGGGGGGGCACAGATACGCAGTATTTT. Residues: CSVERGGGTDTQYF.

The V and J genes are TRBV10-1 and TRBJ2-2; 15 positions match TRBD2. V lost 6 bases and J lost 6; bases outside the gene matches: 14. The CDR3 loop spans 19 amino acids. Germline V gene data show CDR1 as WNHNN and CDR2 as SYGVQD (reference sequence). The CDR3 is CASSHGLAGGLSHPGELFF. In DNA, the CDR3 is TGCGCCAGCAGCCACGGACTAGCGGGGGGGCTCTCCCATCCCGGGGAGCTGTTTTTT.

The genes are TRBV6-5 and TRBJ2-7; D not resolved. The CDR3 length is 11 residues. Germline-derived CDR1 and CDR2 are MNHEY and SVGAGI. Trimming left V 0 bases short and J 5 bases short, with 2 bases between. The CDR3 bases are TGTGCCAGCAGTTACTCTAACGAGCAGTACTTC. Amino acids: CASSYSNEQYF.

CDR3 residues: CASSQESGTGELFF. The CDR3 DNA reads as TGCGCCAGCAGCCAAGAATCCGGGACCGGGGAGCTGTTTTTT. The rearrangement links TRBV4-1 to TRBJ2-2, with D uncertain. The germline CDR1 and CDR2 sequences are MGHRA and YSYEKL. There are 14 residues in the CDR3. The V and J ends lost 0 bases and 5 bases respectively, with 7 bases between them.

The V and J genes are TRBV27 and TRBJ1-2, with TRBD1 identical over 9 bases. This CDR3 is 13 amino acids long. Germline loops: CDR1 MNHEY, CDR2 SMNVEV (reference sequence). The J segment lost 6 bases and the V segment lost 6 bases, leaving 5 bases of the junction unmatched. The CDR3 coding sequence is TGTGCCAGCAGCTTGAGGACAGGGGATGGCTACACCTTC. This translates into CASSLRTGDGYTF.

J is TRBJ2-7 and V is TRBV30; 8 nucleotides agree with TRBD2. V shed 3 bases and J 7 bases; nucleotides not matched to a gene: 14. This CDR3 has 15 amino acids. The germline CDR1 and CDR2 sequences are GTSNPN and SVGIG (reference sequence). The CDR3 loop is CAWSSGASGLGEQYF. The CDR3 DNA follows: TGTGCCTGGAGCTCCGGGGCTAGCGGGCTGGGGGAGCAGTACTTC.

The V and J genes are TRBV2 and TRBJ2-3; D might be TRBD2 (6 bases). This CDR3 contains 15 residues. The V end lost 3 bases, the J end lost 4 bases, and 14 bases lay between the germline ends. Germline V CDR1 and CDR2: SNHLY, FYNNEI. The CDR3 DNA reads TGTGCCAGCAGTGATGGGAGGCAGGGTGCAGATACGCAGTATTTT. This translates into CASSDGRQGADTQYF.